This T cell receptor (beta chain) was observed in a study of identifying expanded T cells in peripheral blood. Study-wide results and caveats: Clone count variance between approximately two-week samples rose with total template count. Over approximately two and four weeks, about 15 and 19 clones changed, versus 1.2 between replicates.

This clone was recorded only once. Its antigen is currently unknown. No infections or other immune events were documented during collection. Profiling relied on immunoSEQ multiplex PCR, and the TCRdb table lists in-frame clones only, not all of them. The data show some 120,000 clones, 84% seen once. The CDR3 loop spans 15 amino acids. Germline trimming cut 4 bases from V and 5 bases from J; bases unmatched to any gene: 6. Germline CDR1 reads MNHEY; CDR2 reads SVGAGI. The V call is TRBV6-5, the J call TRBJ2-2, with TRBD2 identical over 8 bases. This clonotype was sampled from a person aged 18 to 75 in good health. The sequencing input was blood. The chain's CDR3 is CASSSGGEGTGELFF. CDR3 DNA sequence: TGTGCCAGCAGTTCCGGGGGGGAGGGAACCGGGGAGCTGTTTTTT.